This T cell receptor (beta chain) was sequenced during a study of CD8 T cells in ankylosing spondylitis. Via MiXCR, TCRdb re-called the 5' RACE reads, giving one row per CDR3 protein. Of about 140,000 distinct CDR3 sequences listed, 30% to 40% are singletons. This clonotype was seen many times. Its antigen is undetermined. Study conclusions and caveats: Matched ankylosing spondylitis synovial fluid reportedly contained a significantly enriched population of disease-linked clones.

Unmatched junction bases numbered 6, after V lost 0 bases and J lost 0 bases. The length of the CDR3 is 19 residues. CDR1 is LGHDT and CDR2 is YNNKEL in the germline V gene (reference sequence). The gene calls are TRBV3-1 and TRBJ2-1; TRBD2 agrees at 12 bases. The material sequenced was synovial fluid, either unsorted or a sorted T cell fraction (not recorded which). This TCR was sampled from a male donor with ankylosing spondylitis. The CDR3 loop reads CASSQDSTSGGSSYNEQFF. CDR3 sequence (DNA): TGTGCCAGCAGCCAAGACTCGACTAGCGGGGGTAGCTCCTACAATGAGCAGTTCTTC.